This record covers a single T cell receptor beta chain. Its antigen is still unknown. This record belongs to a study of cytomegalovirus exposure and HLA in healthy donors. The study, taken as a whole, reports: Indistinguishability led to the exclusion of some V segments, TRBV6-2 and TRBV6-3 included. TCR beta V segments were, for the most part, productive about 87% or about 30% of the time in an earlier analysis.

Germline CDR1 is SGDLS and CDR2 is YYNGEE. V lost 4 bases and J lost 1; bases outside the gene matches: 3. There are 15 residues in the CDR3. PCR was performed using 60 Vbeta and 13 Jbeta primers. Data came from immunoSEQ multiplex PCR; TCRdb stores just in-frame clones and leaves some out. The table lists about 130,000 clones, 80% of them singletons. This sequence was found in a man aged 25 to 40 in good health and CMV-seropositive. The chain combines TRBV9 with TRBJ1-1, with 11 nucleotides matching TRBD1. Sequencing input: PBMCs. This chain's CDR3 is CASSRGTGGNTEAFF. For the CDR3, the DNA is TGTGCCAGCAGCCGTGGGACAGGGGGGAACACTGAAGCTTTCTTT.